This record looks at one T cell receptor (beta chain) sequence and its context. CDR1 and CDR2 from the germline V gene are MNHEY and SVGAGI. V was clipped by 5 bases and J by 2 bases, with 13 bases between them. This CDR3 spans 14 amino acids. The record originates from a study of OX40 agonist ivuxolimab in advanced cancers. Some clones are missing from TCRdb's copy, which holds only in-frame ones; the method was immunoSEQ multiplex PCR. Among roughly 77,000 clones listed, approximately 92% were seen once. The genes are TRBV6-5 and TRBJ2-7; D not resolved. This clonotype was sampled from an adult with an advanced solid tumor such as melanoma, head and neck, liver or kidney cancer. Sequenced here: CD4+ or CD8+ T cells sorted from blood, sampled in a trial of the OX40 agonist ivuxolimab. The CDR3 reads CASSRNWLTYEQYF. The CDR3 coding sequence is TGTGCCAGCAGTCGTAACTGGCTCACCTACGAGCAGTACTTC.